Following are 5 T cell receptor beta chains from one sample sequenced in a study of control samples from healthy donors and cancer patients. Sequenced by immunoSEQ multiplex PCR; TCRdb stores in-frame clones only, minus some. The repertoire holds about 150,000 clones, with about 93% as singletons. The sample was blood. The origin of the receptors is a man over 45 in good health.

The rearrangement joins TRBV6-5 to TRBJ1-6, with TRBD1 as a possible D gene (5 bases). Germline V CDR1 and CDR2: MNHEY, SVGAGI. V lost 6 bases, J lost 9 bases, and 18 bases lay in between. The CDR3 is 15 residues long. The CDR3 sequence is CASRKKGVGFSPLHF. The CDR3 DNA sequence: TGTGCCAGCAGAAAAAAAGGGGTGGGGTTTTCACCCCTCCACTTT.

The chain links TRBV6-5 to TRBJ1-5, with 7 nucleotides matching TRBD1. Germline V gives CDR1 MNHEY, CDR2 SVGAGI. CDR3 length: 15 amino acids. Trimming took 4 bases from V and 0 from J; bases not matched to a gene: 3. CDR3 coding DNA: TGTGCCAGCAGTTTCGACAGGGATAGCAATCAGCCCCAGCATTTT. Its protein product is CASSFDRDSNQPQHF.

The chain joins TRBV29-1 to TRBJ2-3; D could derive from TRBD1 or TRBD2 (6 bases each). V lost 7 bases, J lost 3 bases, and 17 bases lay in between. CDR3 length: 14 residues. Germline-derived CDR1 and CDR2 are SQVTM and ANQGSEA. The CDR3 DNA reads TGCAGCGCCTACGGAGGGGGATCAACAGATACGCAGTATTTT. Encoded protein: CSAYGGGSTDTQYF.

The chain recombines TRBV4-1 with TRBJ2-1; 7 bases map to TRBD2. Germline V CDR1 and CDR2: MGHRA, YSYEKL. CDR3 length equals 17 residues. J lost 0 bases, V lost 4 bases, and 9 bases had no gene match. CDR3: CASSRLQAGPSYNEQFF. CDR3 coding DNA: TGCGCCAGCAGCCGCCTACAAGCGGGACCCTCCTACAATGAGCAGTTCTTC.

This rearrangement joins TRBV11-3 to TRBJ2-1, with TRBD2 matching over 10 bases. Germline loops: CDR1 SGHNT, CDR2 YENEEA. The CDR3 extends over 19 amino acids. V gave up 5 bases and J gave up 5 bases; unmatched junction bases: 18. CDR3 sequence (DNA): TGTGCCAGCAGCCGAGGCGGTAGCGGGAGGTCTTTTCGCGACAATGAGCAGTTCTTC. Protein: CASSRGGSGRSFRDNEQFF.